This T cell receptor (beta chain) originates from a study of T cells in Graves' hyperthyroidism and ophthalmopathy. Study details: Specimen type is peripheral blood, collected at initial diagnosis prior to any treatment.

CDR1 is SGHRS, CDR2 YFSETQ, per germline. The V gene lost 4 bases and the J gene lost 0 bases, with 10 bases spanning the gap. The CDR3 totals 15 residues. From RNA transcripts, TCR beta CDR3 regions were amplified. First-round RT-PCR of the TCR CDR3 relied on the HTBI primer set. TCRdb processed the multiplex PCR reads anew with MiXCR; each CDR3 protein has one entry. The table has approximately 270,000 distinct CDR3 sequences, approximately 14% seen once; the top ten hold more than 10%. The sample holds many counts of this clonotype. This clonotype was obtained from a woman aged 40 to 49 with Graves' hyperthyroidism that later progressed to Graves' ophthalmopathy. The sequenced sample consisted of blood. The chain carries TRBV5-1 and TRBJ1-4; D is uncertain. As DNA, the CDR3 is TGCGCCAGCAGCCCTAGTCCAGCAACTAATGAAAAACTGTTTTTT. This sequence encodes CASSPSPATNEKLFF.